This T cell receptor beta chain was obtained from a study of shared clonotypes between healthy human individuals. On this clone itself: Other DNA sequences within the sample encode an identical CDR3.

The germline CDR1 and CDR2 sequences are SGHRS and YFSETQ. This CDR3 comprises 14 residues. V was cut by 0 bases and J by 2 bases, with 8 bases left in between. Original processing methods: Sequence data from immunoSEQ were junction-only and lacked quality scores; consequently, filtering differed. The method was immunoSEQ multiplex PCR; TCRdb's version includes in-frame clones alone and lacks a portion of them. V and J calls and clone size follow that table, whereas D and trimming were derived from the DNA. The table includes about 490,000 clones, 70% to 85% detected once. This TCR was recovered from a woman aged 40 to 49 in good health. Some clones in this sample may be carry-over from other donors' samples. The genes are TRBV5-1 and TRBJ2-5, with a tentative D call TRBD2 (5 bases). Sample: PBMCs. The CDR3 here is CASSLVLAQETQYF. In DNA, the CDR3 is TGCGCCAGCAGCTTGGTCCTAGCTCAAGAGACCCAGTACTTC.